What follows are 22 T cell receptor beta chains derived from one specimen sequenced in a study of vaccination effects on CD4 cells after COVID-19. The antigens of these receptors remain unknown. In the ViraFEST assay, antigen-specific CD4+ clonotypes were identified by expansion after peptide-pool stimulation. Subsequent to a culture period of nine to ten days, CD4+ T cells were isolated. People in the vaccine group had not been infected with SARS-CoV-2 before, and their nucleocapsid antibodies were negative. The repertoire was sequenced with immunoSEQ multiplex PCR; TCRdb's copy has only in-frame clones and lacks some. Seen here are tens of thousands of clones, around 72% observed once, and the top ten hold roughly 4%. The input for sequencing was CD4+ T cells from PBMCs cultured with HCoV-OC43 spike peptides, taken before COVID-19 vaccination. Subset denoted: HCoV-OC43 spike overlapping peptide pool stimulation. These receptors were obtained from a human donor who received a COVID-19 vaccine.

The rearrangement joins TRBV5-5 to TRBJ1-1; 10 positions agree with TRBD1. CDR1 SGHKS and CDR2 YYEKEE come from the germline V gene (reference sequence). CDR3 length: 19 amino acids. The J segment lost 5 bases and the V segment lost 1 base, leaving 17 bases of the junction unmatched. The CDR3 DNA sequence: TGTGCCAGCAGCTTGAAGGGGACGGCGACAGGGGGCGCCGGGACTGAAGCTTTCTTT. Residues: CASSLKGTATGGAGTEAFF.

This chain uses TRBV2 with TRBJ2-5, with TRBD2 identical over 10 bases. The CDR3 has 16 residues. Germline CDR1 SNHLY, CDR2 FYNNEI. J gave up 5 bases and V 2 bases, and 8 bases lay outside the gene matches. CDR3 DNA: TGTGCCAGCAGTGAACCCAGCGGGGGGGCCGTGGAGACCCAGTACTTC. It yields the protein CASSEPSGGAVETQYF.

The J gene is TRBJ2-7, the V gene TRBV19; 12 bases map to TRBD2. Germline-derived CDR1 and CDR2 are LNHDA and SQIVND (reference sequence). J was trimmed by 4 bases and V by 5 bases; bases with no gene match: 3. The CDR3 sequence is 14 residues long. In DNA form, the CDR3 reads TGTGCCAGTAGTGCGACTAGCGGGGGATACGAGCAGTACGTC. Translating gives CASSATSGGYEQYV.

The J gene is TRBJ2-2, the V gene TRBV28; D not certain. The CDR3 has 13 amino acids. V lost 7 bases and J 7 bases, leaving 13 bases between the germline ends. In germline, CDR1 is MDHEN, CDR2 SYDVKM. CDR3 sequence: CASNRLPVGELFF. The CDR3 DNA sequence: TGTGCCAGCAACCGCCTCCCAGTCGGGGAGCTGTTTTTT.

The genes are TRBV11-2 and TRBJ2-3, with TRBD2 matching 9 bases. The CDR3 loop spans 15 amino acids. Trimming removed 3 bases from V and 6 bases from J; junction bases left unmatched: 7. The V gene's germline CDR1 is SGHAT and CDR2 FQNNGV. CDR3 residues: CASSLSGGRGDTQYF. The CDR3 nucleotides are TGTGCCAGCAGCTTGAGCGGGGGGCGTGGCGATACGCAGTATTTT.

This rearrangement joins TRBV24-1 to TRBJ2-1; a possible D gene is TRBD2 (5 bases). With 0 bases removed from V and 11 bases from J, the gap between germline ends came to 16 bases. Germline V gene data show CDR1 as KGHDR and CDR2 as SFDVKD. This CDR3 contains 15 residues. The CDR3: CATSDLQVSGLKQFF. CDR3 bases: TGTGCCACCAGTGATTTGCAGGTTTCGGGGTTAAAGCAGTTCTTC.

The CDR3 sequence is CASSFRLAGISYNEQFF. The CDR3 DNA sequence: TGTGCCAGCAGCTTTCGACTAGCGGGTATCTCCTACAATGAGCAGTTCTTC. This chain links TRBV7-8 with TRBJ2-1; TRBD2 aligns across 10 bases. Germline V gene data show CDR1 as SGHVS and CDR2 as FQNEAQ. The V gene end was trimmed by 3 bases and the J gene end by 0 bases; junction bases not matched to a gene: 5. CDR3 length: 17 residues.

The gene calls are TRBV7-9 and TRBJ2-7; D is uncertain. The CDR3 covers 12 residues. The germline CDR1 and CDR2 sequences are SEHNR and FQNEAQ (reference sequence). The V gene lost 2 bases and the J gene lost 3 bases, with 5 bases spanning the gap. CDR3 sequence (DNA): TGTGCCAGCAGCTTAAATAGCTACGAGCAGTACGTC. Translation gives CASSLNSYEQYV.

This clone was seen only a few times. The gene calls are TRBV2 and TRBJ2-7; a possible D gene is TRBD1 (5 bases). CDR3 length: 15 residues. With 6 bases removed from V and 0 bases from J, the gap between germline ends came to 15 bases. Germline V gene data show CDR1 as SNHLY and CDR2 as FYNNEI. The CDR3 nucleotides are TGTGCCAGCAGCCACGACAGTCTAAGCTCCTACGAGCAGTACGTC. Translating it yields CASSHDSLSSYEQYV.

The chain uses TRBV5-1 and TRBJ2-3; possibly TRBD2 for D (6 bases). This CDR3 region has 15 residues. Germline CDR1 and CDR2: SGHRS and YFSETQ. V lost 4 bases and J 0 bases, leaving 12 bases between the germline ends. Here the CDR3 DNA reads TGCGCCAGCAGCCCCGGGGGACTTAGCACAGATACGCAGTATTTT. Translated, it gives CASSPGGLSTDTQYF.

The rearrangement joins TRBV27 to TRBJ2-3; 14 nucleotides line up with TRBD2. The germline V gene has CDR1 MNHEY and CDR2 SMNVEV (reference sequence). The CDR3 runs 18 residues. V gave up 8 bases and J gave up 0 bases; unmatched junction bases: 10. The CDR3 nucleotides read TGTGCCAGCCGCGGACTAGCGGGGGGTCCATCTAGCACAGATACGCAGTATTTT. Translating it yields CASRGLAGGPSSTDTQYF.

The V and J genes are TRBV12-3 or TRBV12-4 and TRBJ1-2; D gene uncertain. CDR3 length: 13 amino acids. V shed 1 base and J shed 8 bases, with 11 bases lying between them. The CDR3 loop reads CASSLVRGGGYTF. The CDR3 region has the DNA TGTGCCAGCAGTTTAGTCCGCGGCGGAGGCTACACCTTC.

The V and J genes are TRBV14 and TRBJ2-7, with TRBD1 matching over 7 bases. The germline gives CDR1 SGHDN, CDR2 FVKESK. The J segment lost 6 bases and the V segment lost 2 bases, leaving 4 bases of the junction unmatched. This CDR3 region has 13 residues. The CDR3 is CASSQNSGGEQYV. In DNA form, the CDR3 reads TGTGCCAGCAGCCAAAACTCAGGGGGCGAGCAGTACGTC.

Only a few counts were recorded for this clone. The genes are TRBV2 and TRBJ1-1; 7 bases align to TRBD1. The CDR3 has 14 amino acids. V lost 2 bases, J lost 4 bases, and 4 bases stayed unmatched. Germline-derived CDR1 and CDR2 are SNHLY and FYNNEI. The CDR3 coding sequence is TGTGCCAGCAGTGAAAGGGGGCTAGGCACTGAAGCTTTCTTT. It specifies CASSERGLGTEAFF.

The chain combines TRBV9 with TRBJ1-1; tentative D call: TRBD1 (6 bases). The ends were cut back, 3 bases at V and 1 base at J, with 10 bases in the middle. The CDR3 loop spans 14 amino acids. Germline V gene sequence: CDR1 SGDLS, CDR2 YYNGEE. The CDR3: CASSGLGQNTEAFF. As DNA, the CDR3 is TGTGCCAGCAGCGGCCTGGGACAGAACACTGAAGCTTTCTTT.

This clone was detected a few times. The V gene is TRBV5-4, the J gene TRBJ2-7, with 10 bases that match TRBD1. The V gene end was trimmed by 3 bases and the J gene end by 6 bases; junction bases not matched to a gene: 9. The germline V gene encodes CDR1 SGHNT and CDR2 YYREEE (reference sequence). The length of the CDR3 is 15 residues. CDR3 sequence: CASSSTYGQGGEQYV. DNA of the CDR3: TGTGCCAGCAGCTCGACTTACGGACAGGGGGGCGAGCAGTACGTC.

The gene calls are TRBV24-1 and TRBJ1-2; TRBD1 matches at 7 bases. J was trimmed by 2 bases and V by 5 bases; bases with no gene match: 4. CDR3 length equals 14 residues. The germline V gene encodes CDR1 KGHDR and CDR2 SFDVKD. CDR3 loop: CATSGRDRNYGYTF. CDR3 DNA sequence: TGTGCCACCAGTGGCCGGGACAGAAACTATGGCTACACCTTC.

This clone has only a few counts. The chain is built from TRBV11-2 and TRBJ2-1; the match to TRBD1 covers 7 bases. The ends lost 5 bases at V and 1 base at J; junction bases unmatched: 8. CDR3 length: 16 residues. CDR1 is SGHAT and CDR2 is FQNNGV in the germline V gene. CDR3 DNA sequence: TGTGCCAGCAGCGCAGCCCCACAGGGGTCCTACAATGAGCAGTTCTTC. As protein: CASSAAPQGSYNEQFF.

This clone is a singleton in its sample. The chain couples TRBV10-1 to TRBJ2-3; D ambiguous. Trimming took off 6 bases at V and 4 bases at J, with 17 bases between the two ends. From germline, CDR1 is WNHNN and CDR2 SYGVQD (reference sequence). This CDR3 has 15 residues. In nucleotides, the CDR3 is TGCGCCAGCAGCACTTCAAGGACCACCTCAGATACGCAGTATTTT. As protein: CASSTSRTTSDTQYF.

The CDR3 region is CASRPSGVSFYGYTF. The CDR3 DNA reads as TGTGCCAGCAGACCTTCAGGGGTCTCTTTCTATGGCTACACCTTC. This chain uses TRBV2 with TRBJ1-2, with D perhaps matching TRBD1 (6 bases). Germline V CDR1 and CDR2: SNHLY, FYNNEI. The CDR3 runs to 15 residues. The ends were cut back, 6 bases at V and 4 bases at J, with 18 bases in the middle.

This chain joins TRBV6-5 and TRBJ2-1, with TRBD2 matching 7 bases. Germline-derived CDR1 and CDR2 are MNHEY and SVGAGI. This CDR3 is built from 15 residues. With 10 bases clipped from V and 12 bases from J, the junction kept 21 bases outside the gene matches. CDR3 protein: CATWGGDSLSTTQFF. CDR3 coding DNA: TGTGCCACCTGGGGGGGGGACTCCCTTAGTACCACGCAGTTCTTC.

In this sample, this clone turned up a few times. The chain uses TRBV5-6 and TRBJ2-2; D not resolved. Germline V gives CDR1 SGHDT, CDR2 YYEEEE. With 7 bases removed from V and 5 bases from J, the gap between germline ends came to 15 bases. The CDR3 consists of 14 residues. CDR3 protein: CASRIGLGTGELFF. In DNA, the CDR3 is TGTGCCAGCCGCATCGGTTTGGGGACCGGGGAGCTGTTTTTT.